Listed below are T cell receptor beta chains from one sample, sequenced in a study of T cells in Graves' hyperthyroidism and ophthalmopathy. TCRdb redid the calling of the multiplex PCR reads with MiXCR, one entry per CDR3 protein. The sample yields about 540,000 distinct CDR3 sequences, 35% to 55% seen once. The sequencing sample was made of peripheral blood or thyroid tissue (not recorded which). The receptors derive from a woman aged 18-35 years with Graves' hyperthyroidism. CDR3s include the opening cysteine and the closing phenylalanine or tryptophan.

>TRBJ2-6|TRBV19
CASSHGSGANVLTF
>TRBJ2-5|TRBV29-1
CSVRRGGETQYF
>TRBJ1-2|TRBV5-5
CASSLGDSSYGYTF
>TRBJ2-7|TRBV5-1
CASSHRDPYEQYF
>TRBJ2-5|TRBV7-9
CASSLVGTGGQETQYF
>TRBJ2-5|TRBV5-6
CASSLVVRSGDQYF
>TRBJ2-1|TRBV7-3
CASSLGLAGGYEQFF
>TRBJ2-1|TRBV20-1
CSAPTLRLNNEQFF
>TRBJ2-2|TRBV10-3
CAISGSTEGGELFF
>TRBJ1-4|TRBV15
CATSRGDGFEKLFF
>TRBJ2-1|TRBV7-9
CASSLVFSGITSYNEQFF
>TRBJ2-7|TRBV16
CASSRIGTDWTSGRAPEQHF
>TRBJ1-6|TRBV7-9
CASTRAGSTTNSPLHF
>TRBJ2-1|TRBV20-1
CSARRGDNEQFF
>TRBJ1-2|TRBV30
CAWRPYRDNYGYTF
>TRBJ2-3|TRBV5-1
CASSFGFDTQYF
>TRBJ1-2|TRBV4-2
CASSQDKTGNYGYTF
>TRBJ2-7|TRBV7-2
CASSLRVLHEQYF
>TRBJ2-6|TRBV12-3/TRBV12-4
CASRATLDGPRANVLTF
>TRBJ2-7|TRBV2
CASSDRAEQYF
>TRBJ1-2|TRBV27
CASTTSNNGYTF